This T cell receptor beta chain was documented in a study of CD8 T cells in Susac syndrome. RNA, at roughly 0.45 to 1 ug, was reverse transcribed with random hexamers. TCRdb passed the immunoSEQ multiplex PCR reads through MiXCR, listing each CDR3 protein once. Of approximately 150,000 distinct CDR3 sequences detected, roughly 94% appear once; the ten largest clones hold approximately 0.094%. The CDR3 runs 12 residues. V was cut by 6 bases and J by 7 bases, with 13 bases left in between. Germline V lookup: CDR1 MNHEY, CDR2 SVGEGT. This clonotype has a single count. This TCR was sampled from a human donor with multiple sclerosis. The sequencing input was CD4+ T cells from PBMCs. V usage is TRBV6-2 or TRBV6-3 and J usage is TRBJ2-7; a weak D match, TRBD2 (5 bases). The CDR3 bases are TGTGCCAGCAGCTGGGGAGCTTATGAGCAGTACTTC. Amino acids: CASSWGAYEQYF.